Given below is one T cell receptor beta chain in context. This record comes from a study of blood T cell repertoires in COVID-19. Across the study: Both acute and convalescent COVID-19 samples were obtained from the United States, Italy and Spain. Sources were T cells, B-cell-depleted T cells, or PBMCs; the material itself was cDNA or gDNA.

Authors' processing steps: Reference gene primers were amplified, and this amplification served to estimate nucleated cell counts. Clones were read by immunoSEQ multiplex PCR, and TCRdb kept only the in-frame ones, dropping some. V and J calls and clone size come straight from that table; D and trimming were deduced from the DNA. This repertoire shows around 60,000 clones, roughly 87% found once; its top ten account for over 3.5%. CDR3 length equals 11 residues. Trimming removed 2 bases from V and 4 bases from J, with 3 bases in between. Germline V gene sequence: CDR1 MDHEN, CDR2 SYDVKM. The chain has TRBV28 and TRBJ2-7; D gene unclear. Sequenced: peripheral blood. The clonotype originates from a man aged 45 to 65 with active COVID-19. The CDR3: CASSLRYEQYF. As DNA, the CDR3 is TGTGCCAGCAGTTTACGGTACGAGCAGTACTTC.